This TCR beta chain was retrieved from a study of shared clonotypes between healthy human individuals. For the study at large: Used for every donor were three CD4 naive, three CD4 memory, two CD8 naive and one CD8 memory plate.

Germline V CDR1 and CDR2: MNHEY, SMNVEV (reference sequence). The V end lost 6 bases, the J end lost 0 bases, and 17 bases lay between the germline ends. The CDR3 extends over 17 amino acids. Deep was the level used in running the assay. Authors' analysis steps: Filtering was not the same, since immunoSEQ gave junction-only sequences without quality scores. Sequencing used immunoSEQ multiplex PCR; TCRdb keeps in-frame clones, though not all of them. V and J calls plus clone size are reproduced from that table; the DNA served to infer D and trimming. The sample carries fewer than 1.6 million clones, 97% to 99% recorded once.

This receptor was taken from a man aged 25 to 40 in good health. This chain joins TRBV27 and TRBJ2-2; no clear D gene. The sequencing sample was made of naive CD4+ T cells sorted from blood. Indicated subset: CD45RA+ positively selected. The CDR3 reads CASSYWGIPSNTGELFF. DNA of the CDR3: TGTGCCAGCAGCTATTGGGGTATCCCCTCGAACACCGGGGAGCTGTTTTTT.